Following are 32 T cell receptor beta chains from one sample sequenced in a study of siplizumab effects on memory and regulatory T cells (dated by TCRdb to the late 2010s). Library prep was done by the immunoSEQ multiplex PCR assay. What TCRdb holds here is the immuneACCESS table cut down to in-frame rearrangements. Part of the clones is not present; checked against another copy, under half of the missing clones reflect an unresolved V gene, and the others are unexplained. Present in this sample are approximately 75,000 clones, approximately 93% of which were seen just once. In total, the top ten clones hold roughly 5% of the sample. Specimen: CD8+ T cells sorted from blood. The receptors come from a human donor in good health.

This clone occurred once. V and J are TRBV9 and TRBJ2-1; the D gene is possibly TRBD2 (6 bases). Germline V CDR1 and CDR2: SGDLS, YYNGEE. V shed 0 bases and J shed 0 bases, with 7 bases lying between them. The CDR3 runs 15 residues. The CDR3, as DNA: TGTGCCAGCAGCGTAGCGGGGGACTCCTACAATGAGCAGTTCTTC. It yields the protein CASSVAGDSYNEQFF.

This chain links TRBV10-3 with TRBJ1-1, with D hard to call. Germline loops: CDR1 ENHRY, CDR2 SYGVKD. This CDR3 is built from 12 residues. The V end lost 10 bases, the J end lost 6 bases, and 15 bases lay between the germline ends. DNA for the CDR3: TGTGCCACTGTCGGTGGGCAGTCTGAAGCTTTCTTT. Residues: CATVGGQSEAFF.

The V and J genes are TRBV6-6 and TRBJ1-5; 7 bases agree with TRBD1. The CDR3 consists of 16 residues. Trimming at V came to 2 bases and at J to 0 bases, leaving 4 bases not matched to a gene. Per germline, CDR1 MNHNY and CDR2 SVGAGI (reference sequence). The CDR3 protein is CASSYGQDYSNQPQHF. The CDR3 coding sequence is TGTGCCAGCAGTTACGGACAGGACTATAGCAATCAGCCCCAGCATTTT.

The rearrangement joins TRBV5-1 to TRBJ1-1, with D tentatively TRBD1 (5 bases). CDR1 SGHRS and CDR2 YFSETQ come from the germline V gene. This CDR3 region has 17 residues. V was shortened by 0 bases and J by 1 base, with 16 bases between the two germline ends. CDR3 sequence (DNA): TGCGCCAGCAGCTTGGTCGGGGGTACGAGGACGAACACTGAAGCTTTCTTT. This sequence encodes CASSLVGGTRTNTEAFF.

The chain uses TRBV27 and TRBJ2-2; TRBD2 aligns across 10 bases. V gave up 6 bases and J gave up 6 bases; unmatched junction bases: 7. Germline V gene lookup returns CDR1 MNHEY and CDR2 SMNVEV (reference sequence). This CDR3 region has 15 residues. The DNA of the CDR3 is TGTGCCAGCAGACCCGGGACTAGCGCGTCCGGGGAGCTGTTTTTT. This gives the protein CASRPGTSASGELFF.

The chain couples TRBV5-4 to TRBJ2-3, with a weak D call TRBD2 (7 bases). From germline, CDR1 is SGHNT and CDR2 YYREEE (reference sequence). The V and J ends lost 1 base and 0 bases respectively, with 12 bases between them. This CDR3 comprises 16 residues. CDR3 in amino acids: CASSLFGGGSTDTQYF. For the CDR3, the DNA is TGTGCCAGCAGCTTGTTCGGCGGGGGCAGCACAGATACGCAGTATTTT.

The V and J genes are TRBV27 and TRBJ1-2; TRBD1 matches at 7 bases. The CDR3 covers 13 residues. Unmatched junction bases numbered 6, after V lost 4 bases and J lost 7 bases. The germline V gene encodes CDR1 MNHEY and CDR2 SMNVEV (reference sequence). CDR3 in DNA: TGTGCCAGCAGTTCTTCAGGGGGAGGTGGCTACACCTTC. Its protein product is CASSSSGGGGYTF.

The chain combines TRBV29-1 with TRBJ1-1, with D tentatively TRBD1 (6 bases). Germline assignment: CDR1 SQVTM and CDR2 ANQGSEA. CDR3 size: 11 residues. Trimming stripped 3 bases from V and 11 bases from J, with 13 bases between. CDR3 DNA: TGCAGCGTTGATGTGGGGGCTGGTGCTTTCTTT. Its protein is CSVDVGAGAFF.

By its share, this clone is medium-sized. J is TRBJ1-5 and V is TRBV6-1; no definite D call. Germline V gives CDR1 MNHNS, CDR2 SASEGT. Trimming shortened V by 1 base and J by 5 bases, and 9 bases separated the two germline ends. CDR3 length: 14 residues. The CDR3 region has the DNA TGTGCCAGCAGTGAAGAGGCTTCCTATCAGCCCCAGCATTTT. Its translation: CASSEEASYQPQHF.

This clone occurred once. The gene calls are TRBV4-1 and TRBJ2-7; 9 bases fit TRBD1. Trimming took 4 bases from V and 5 from J; bases not matched to a gene: 6. Germline-derived CDR1 and CDR2 are MGHRA and YSYEKL. CDR3 length: 14 residues. In DNA, the CDR3 is TGCGCCAGCAGCCGGGGGGACAGGGCAGACGAGCAGTACTTC. This sequence encodes CASSRGDRADEQYF.

The rearrangement links TRBV27 to TRBJ2-2, with 7 bases aligning to TRBD1. V was clipped by 4 bases and J by 5 bases; unmatched bases: 13. Germline CDR1 and CDR2: MNHEY and SMNVEV (reference sequence). CDR3 length equals 17 residues. The CDR3 sequence is CASSSKGGGFQTGELFF. CDR3 DNA: TGTGCCAGCAGTTCCAAAGGGGGCGGGTTTCAGACCGGGGAGCTGTTTTTT.

Only one count was recorded for this clone. The V gene is TRBV21-1, the J gene TRBJ2-1; TRBD1, the table's D call, lacks a check against the DNA. TRBV21-1 has pseudogene status. The length of the CDR3 is 17 residues. CDR3 sequence: CASSPDSSPPDYNEQFF. For the CDR3, the DNA is TGTGCCAGCAGCCCTGACAGTTCCCCCCCGGATTACAATGAGCAGTTCTTC.

The chain combines TRBV4-3 with TRBJ2-1; D is tentatively TRBD1 or TRBD2 (5 bases each). Between the trimmed V and J ends, which lost 1 base and 3 bases, there was a span of 16 bases. Germline CDR1 LGHNA, CDR2 YSLEER. CDR3 length: 17 amino acids. In DNA, the CDR3 is TGCGCCAGCAGCCAAGGGTTAGGGACGACCCTCTACAATGAGCAGTTCTTC. Its translation: CASSQGLGTTLYNEQFF.

J is TRBJ2-7 and V is TRBV11-2; a weak D match, TRBD2 (5 bases). CDR1 is SGHAT, CDR2 FQNNGV, per germline. Trimming removed 5 bases from V and 5 bases from J, with 16 bases in between. This CDR3 spans 14 amino acids. CDR3: CASSAGVSPHEQYF. DNA for the CDR3: TGTGCCAGCAGCGCGGGCGTTAGCCCCCACGAGCAGTACTTC.

Only a few counts were recorded for this clone. The CDR3 sequence is CASSKEGDGYTF. The CDR3 coding sequence is TGTGCCAGTAGTAAGGAGGGCGATGGCTACACCTTC. The chain is built from TRBV19 and TRBJ1-2; D uncertain. The length of the CDR3 is 12 residues. The V gene's germline CDR1 is LNHDA and CDR2 SQIVND (reference sequence). Between the trimmed V and J ends, which lost 4 bases and 6 bases, there was a span of 9 bases. The full variable domain, rest sourced from reference TRBV19 and TRBJ1-2, is DGGITQSPKYLFRKEGQNVTLSCEQNLNHDAMYWYRQDPGQGLRLIYYSQIVNDFQKGDIAEGYSVSREKKESFPLTVTSAQKNPTAFYLCASSKEGDGYTFGSGTRLTVV.

The chain couples TRBV11-2 to TRBJ2-5, with a possible D match to TRBD2 (7 bases). The V end lost 3 bases, the J end lost 4 bases, and 12 bases lay between the germline ends. CDR3 length equals 14 residues. Germline CDR1 and CDR2: SGHAT and FQNNGV. The CDR3 loop is CASSFTRGRETQYF. CDR3 nucleotides: TGTGCCAGCAGCTTTACGCGGGGGCGAGAGACCCAGTACTTC.

This clone has a single count. V usage is TRBV7-6 and J usage is TRBJ2-5; D might be TRBD2 (6 bases). The end of the DNA fits TRBJ2-7 better, so the J call may be wrong. The CDR3 is 14 amino acids. Germline V gene lookup returns CDR1 SGHVS and CDR2 FNYEAQ. The CDR3 coding sequence is TGTGCCAGCAGCTTAGGAGGAGGGCCCTACGAGCAGTACTTC. Translated: CASSLGGGPYEQYF.

The sample holds one count of this clone. The V gene is TRBV28, the J gene TRBJ2-6, with 10 bases that match TRBD1. Trimming took 6 bases from V and 2 from J; bases not matched to a gene: 10. Germline V CDR1 and CDR2: MDHEN, SYDVKM. The CDR3 extends over 18 amino acids. CDR3 sequence reads: CASSSGTGDPPGANVLTF. The DNA of the CDR3 is TGTGCCAGCAGCTCCGGGACAGGGGACCCCCCTGGGGCCAACGTCCTGACTTTC.

The genes are TRBV19 and TRBJ2-1; a weak D match, TRBD2 (5 bases). Germline V CDR1 and CDR2: LNHDA, SQIVND (reference sequence). The CDR3 contains 14 residues. Trimming stripped 1 base from V and 7 bases from J, with 11 bases between. The CDR3 DNA reads TGTGCCAGTAGTATAGTCGCAGAGGGTAATGAGCAGTTCTTC. It yields the protein CASSIVAEGNEQFF.

This chain uses TRBV27 with TRBJ1-2; D is possibly TRBD1 (5 bases). Trimming left V 6 bases short and J 0 bases short, with 11 bases between. The CDR3 length is 14 residues. Germline CDR1 MNHEY, CDR2 SMNVEV (reference sequence). The CDR3 sequence is CASSTTETNYGYTF. In nucleotides, the CDR3 is TGTGCCAGCAGCACGACAGAAACTAACTATGGCTACACCTTC.

Remarks on this clone: Mismatch with germline at one junction end may stem from a read error. V is TRBV19 and J is TRBJ2-7, with D hard to call. Germline CDR1 reads LNHDA; CDR2 reads SQIVND (reference sequence). The CDR3 runs 13 residues. This chain's CDR3 is CATSLGMGYEQYF. The CDR3 coding sequence is TGTGCCACTAGTTTGGGGATGGGCTACGAGCAGTACTTC.

The genes are TRBV27 and TRBJ1-4, with 7 positions matching TRBD1. This CDR3 has 15 amino acids. Germline values: CDR1 MNHEY, CDR2 SMNVEV (reference sequence). The V gene end was trimmed by 0 bases and the J gene end by 7 bases; junction bases not matched to a gene: 5. CDR3 sequence (DNA): TGTGCCAGCAGTTTATCGACAGGGAGTGGTGAAAAACTGTTTTTT. The encoded protein is CASSLSTGSGEKLFF. Drawing the rest from reference TRBV27 and TRBJ1-4, the complete variable domain is EAQVTQNPRYLITVTGKKLTVTCSQNMNHEYMSWYRQDPGLGLRQIYYSMNVEVTDKGDVPEGYKVSRKEKRNFPLILESPSPNQTSLYFCASSLSTGSGEKLFFGSGTQLSVL.

The chain combines TRBV5-6 with TRBJ2-7; D call uncertain. There are 14 residues in the CDR3. Trimming took off 0 bases at V and 0 bases at J, with 7 bases between the two ends. Germline V gives CDR1 SGHDT, CDR2 YYEEEE. The CDR3 spells CASSLGLISYEQYF. The CDR3 nucleotides are TGTGCCAGCAGCTTGGGGCTGATCTCCTACGAGCAGTACTTC.

V gene TRBV7-2 combines with J gene TRBJ2-7; 7 positions match TRBD1. The trim removed 5 bases at V and 7 bases at J, leaving 11 bases unmatched. This CDR3 has 14 amino acids. Germline-derived CDR1 and CDR2 are SGHTA and FQGNSA. The CDR3 loop is CASSLGTVLGEQYF. In DNA, the CDR3 is TGTGCCAGCAGCCTGGGGACAGTTTTGGGAGAGCAGTACTTC. Based on the CDR3 plus reference TRBV7-2 and TRBJ2-7, the full variable domain is GAGVSQSPSNKVTEKGKDVELRCDPISGHTALYWYRQSLGQGLEFLIYFQGNSAPDKSGLPSDRFSAERTGGSVSTLTIQRTQQEDSAVYLCASSLGTVLGEQYFGPGTRLTVT.

The chain joins TRBV9 to TRBJ2-3, with 9 nucleotides matching TRBD2. This CDR3 contains 15 residues. Germline V gene data show CDR1 as SGDLS and CDR2 as YYNGEE. V was clipped by 2 bases and J by 1 base; unmatched bases: 2. CDR3 amino acids: CASSVSSGGTDTQYF. DNA of the CDR3: TGTGCCAGCAGCGTCTCTAGCGGGGGCACAGATACGCAGTATTTT.

V usage is TRBV7-9 and J usage is TRBJ2-5; no clear D. The germline V gene has CDR1 SEHNR and CDR2 FQNEAQ (reference sequence). There are 11 residues in the CDR3. V lost 4 bases and J lost 5, with 5 bases in between. This CDR3 reads CASSSGETQYF. The CDR3 nucleotides are TGTGCCAGCAGCTCTGGGGAGACCCAGTACTTC.

V is TRBV2 and J is TRBJ1-4; tentatively, D is TRBD1 (6 bases). Germline V gene lookup returns CDR1 SNHLY and CDR2 FYNNEI. This CDR3 comprises 15 residues. Trimming left V 3 bases short and J 6 bases short, with 14 bases between. The CDR3 DNA follows: TGTGCCAGCAGTGAGCAGGGGCGGCTTGATGAAAAACTGTTTTTT. It codes for CASSEQGRLDEKLFF.

The chain carries TRBV2 and TRBJ2-7; 8 bases fit TRBD1. Looked up from germline, CDR1 is SNHLY and CDR2 is FYNNEI. The junction had 8 bases not matched to a gene; V was cut back by 9 bases and J by 4 bases. The CDR3 has 13 amino acids. The CDR3 reads CAREDRARYEQYF. The CDR3 bases are TGTGCCAGGGAGGACAGGGCCAGGTACGAGCAGTACTTC.

This sequence joins TRBV2 and TRBJ2-7; possible D gene TRBD1, 5 bases. Germline V gene lookup returns CDR1 SNHLY and CDR2 FYNNEI. V lost 11 bases, J lost 3 bases, and 17 bases lay in between. The CDR3 sequence is 13 residues long. CDR3 nucleotide sequence: TGTGCCGGACGGACAACTGGGGACTACGAGCAGTACTTC. This codes for CAGRTTGDYEQYF.

A single count supports this clone. The rearrangement uses TRBV7-2 and TRBJ2-7; perhaps D is TRBD1 or TRBD2 (5 bases each). Per germline, CDR1 SGHTA and CDR2 FQGNSA. The CDR3 is 14 amino acids. V dropped 4 bases and J dropped 1 base, with 11 bases sitting between them. CDR3 nucleotides: TGTGCCAGCAGCTCCTCCGGGGCGTCCTACGAGCAGTACTTC. Protein sequence: CASSSSGASYEQYF.

The chain joins TRBV5-6 to TRBJ2-7; D possibly corresponds to TRBD2 (6 bases). The CDR3 totals 14 residues. V was clipped by 0 bases and J by 4 bases, with 11 bases between them. Germline V CDR1 and CDR2: SGHDT, YYEEEE. The DNA of the CDR3 is TGTGCCAGCAGCTTGGGCTGGGGAGGTTACGAGCAGTACTTC. It translates to CASSLGWGGYEQYF.

The genes are TRBV2 and TRBJ1-2; the match to TRBD1 covers 10 bases. Germline lookup yields CDR1 SNHLY and CDR2 FYNNEI. V lost 3 bases and J lost 8; bases outside the gene matches: 3. The CDR3 consists of 13 residues. The chain's CDR3 is CASSDGQGDGYTF. CDR3 in DNA: TGTGCCAGCAGTGATGGACAGGGGGACGGCTACACCTTC.